This is a list of T cell receptor beta chains from one sample in a study of radiotherapy plus CTLA-4 blockade in lung cancer. The table came from immunoSEQ multiplex PCR; TCRdb's copy has only in-frame clones and leaves some out. The data hold around 53,000 clones, with 75% to 90% observed a single time. This material consisted of peripheral blood, taken from a patient treated with radiotherapy plus ipilimumab. These receptors all come from a human donor with non-small cell lung cancer that progressed on radiotherapy plus ipilimumab. Some clones in this sample may be carry-over from other donors' samples. CDR3s leave out the opening cysteine and the closing phenylalanine or tryptophan. For some rows the clone size is stated as once, few or many, or as a class when expanded; others skip it.

j_gene	abundance	v_gene	CDR3aa
TRBJ2-3	-	TRBV30	AWGRGTSGLDTQY
TRBJ1-4	-	TRBV5-4	ASSRSGTGAGEKLF
TRBJ2-3	-	TRBV9	ASSVVGDTQY
TRBJ2-1	-	TRBV5-6	ASSVRTSWVYNEQF
TRBJ1-1	-	TRBV5-4	ASSLEGALNTEAF
TRBJ1-1	-	TRBV21-1	ASTTQGQGAGNTEAF
TRBJ2-1	-	TRBV6-5	ASSYTTLGGVEQF
TRBJ1-1	once	TRBV2	ASRISPPWGGQENTEAF
TRBJ2-1	-	TRBV6-1	ASSENGQPYNEQF
TRBJ1-6	-	TRBV10-3	AIREDFTKDGALH
TRBJ2-7	-	TRBV10-1	ASSGEGGIFDEQY
TRBJ1-3	-	TRBV5-5	ASGQWQVGNTIY
TRBJ2-3	-	TRBV30	AWNGGRVSRDTQY
TRBJ2-7	-	TRBV27	ASKRTSGRSSEQY
TRBJ2-2	-	TRBV2	ASSTYTGELF
TRBJ2-3	-	TRBV19	ASSIELAGALTSTDTQY
TRBJ1-1	-	TRBV19	ASIYDRGRNTEAF
TRBJ2-7	-	TRBV6-1	ASSELAFYEQY
TRBJ2-3	-	TRBV10-2	ATTGTSTDTQY
TRBJ2-1	few	TRBV7-9	ASSLPPRLAGAKNEQF
TRBJ2-2	-	TRBV11-2	ASSLGLGAQGGTGELF
TRBJ2-3	-	TRBV25-1	ASSEYNARRDTQY
TRBJ2-1	-	TRBV19	ASTLGLAGVNEQF
TRBJ2-1	-	TRBV6-6	ASSPAGGPYNEQF
TRBJ2-2	-	TRBV7-6	ASRLGYGTGELF
TRBJ2-7	-	TRBV6-5	ASSTGTGDYEQY
TRBJ1-6	-	TRBV27	ASSSGGSNSPLH
TRBJ1-1	once	TRBV7-3	ASTAGGLNTEAF
TRBJ2-2	once	TRBV14	ASSQVGRRTGELF
TRBJ2-1	-	TRBV4-1	ASSQDHNEQF
TRBJ2-1	-	TRBV9	ASSDRLDSEQF
TRBJ1-2	-	TRBV5-1	ASSVTSGSYGYT
TRBJ2-3	-	TRBV11-2	ASSRTGVGTDTQY
TRBJ2-2	-	TRBV7-3	ASSTVPTSGGWVTGELF
TRBJ1-5	-	TRBV6-1	ASSEVRPNQPQH
TRBJ2-6	few	TRBV5-1	ASSLGVSGANVLT
TRBJ2-7	once	TRBV30	AWRQAGDYEQY
TRBJ2-7	once	TRBV2	ASRKPGNEQY
TRBJ2-7	-	TRBV12-5	ASGLEGGGTYEQY
TRBJ1-1	-	TRBV9	ASSVGQYNTEAF
TRBJ2-1	-	TRBV4-1	ASGRLADYNEQF
TRBJ2-5	once	TRBV6-1	ASSGRGSGETQY
TRBJ2-1	-	TRBV27	ASRPGQHVGEQF
TRBJ2-5	-	TRBV12-5	ASGLVNRPGGETQY
TRBJ2-5	-	TRBV18	ASSQTAQETQY
TRBJ2-2	-	TRBV27	ASSPPAGGTHGELF
TRBJ2-3	few	TRBV7-3	ASSLVGQGFADTQY
TRBJ1-6	-	TRBV19	ASGRDYSPLH
TRBJ1-2	-	TRBV25-1	ASSAQGGKGSNYGYT